A single sample is the source of the 19 T cell receptor beta chains below, sequenced in a study of blood T cell repertoires in COVID-19. Data came from immunoSEQ multiplex PCR; TCRdb stores just in-frame clones and leaves some out. The table records 25,000 to 30,000 clones, 85% to 90% of them present only once. The material sequenced was peripheral blood. These receptors came from a man between 70 and 80 years old with active COVID-19.

The chain employs TRBV10-3 and TRBJ2-1; maybe TRBD2 (5 bases). The CDR3 is 15 residues long. Germline CDR1 and CDR2: ENHRY and SYGVKD. V was shortened by 2 bases and J by 6 bases, with 14 bases between the two germline ends. CDR3 sequence reads: CAISELRAGGNEQFF. CDR3 DNA: TGTGCCATCAGTGAGCTCCGCGCGGGTGGCAATGAGCAGTTCTTC.

This clone showed up just a few times. The V call is TRBV7-9, the J call TRBJ1-1, with D possibly being TRBD1 (5 bases). Germline V gene lookup returns CDR1 SEHNR and CDR2 FQNEAQ (reference sequence). V gave up 10 bases and J gave up 8 bases, with 20 bases separating them. This CDR3 has 13 amino acids. The CDR3 loop reads CATTRGEGSEAFF. The CDR3, as DNA: TGTGCCACCACCCGCGGGGAGGGGTCCGAAGCTTTCTTT.

The chain recombines TRBV7-2 with TRBJ2-7, with TRBD1 matching 7 bases. Germline V gives CDR1 SGHTA, CDR2 FQGNSA. The CDR3 is 14 amino acids. Trimming removed 4 bases from V and 6 bases from J; junction bases left unmatched: 9. The CDR3 reads CASSSRQGAFEQYF. The CDR3 DNA follows: TGTGCCAGCAGCTCAAGACAGGGAGCCTTCGAGCAGTACTTC.

The V call is TRBV6-1, the J call TRBJ2-3; D might be TRBD2 (5 bases). Trimming removed 0 bases at V and 6 bases at J, with 7 bases between. Per the germline V gene, CDR1 is MNHNS and CDR2 is SASEGT. The CDR3 is 13 residues long. This CDR3 is CASSEASGDTQYF. DNA of the CDR3: TGTGCCAGCAGTGAAGCCAGCGGTGATACGCAGTATTTT.

V and J are TRBV7-2 and TRBJ2-2; D is perhaps TRBD1 (5 bases). CDR1 is SGHTA and CDR2 is FQGNSA in the germline V gene. The CDR3 has 16 amino acids. Deletions cut 0 bases from V and 7 bases from J, with 15 bases between. The CDR3 is CASSLAHPGFVGELFF. The DNA for the CDR3 is TGTGCCAGCAGCTTAGCGCACCCAGGGTTCGTCGGGGAGCTGTTTTTT. Filled out from reference TRBV7-2 and TRBJ2-2, the complete variable domain reads GAGVSQSPSNKVTEKGKDVELRCDPISGHTALYWYRQSLGQGLEFLIYFQGNSAPDKSGLPSDRFSAERTGGSVSTLTIQRTQQEDSAVYLCASSLAHPGFVGELFFGEGSRLTVL.

This clone was seen once. The rearrangement joins TRBV29-1 to TRBJ1-3, with D hard to call. Per germline, CDR1 SQVTM and CDR2 ANQGSEA. There are 14 residues in the CDR3. Trimming took off 3 bases at V and 1 base at J, with 10 bases between the two ends. The CDR3 bases are TGCAGCGTTGACCCGGGTGGATCTGGAAACACCATATATTTT. Amino acid sequence: CSVDPGGSGNTIYF.

This chain links TRBV10-2 with TRBJ1-1, with a tentative D call TRBD1 (6 bases). Trimming removed 8 bases from V and 7 bases from J, with 20 bases in between. The V gene's germline CDR1 is WSHSY and CDR2 SAAADI. The CDR3 consists of 14 residues. CDR3 bases: TGCGCCAGCTGGGAGGGCAGGGGCATCAGTGAAGCTTTCTTT. Its protein is CASWEGRGISEAFF.

The chain joins TRBV29-1 to TRBJ1-5, with D unclear. V was cut by 3 bases and J by 6 bases, with 12 bases left in between. Looked up from germline, CDR1 is SQVTM and CDR2 is ANQGSEA. The CDR3 consists of 13 residues. In nucleotides, the CDR3 is TGCAGCGTTGAGCGCGGGGTGGCTCAGCCCCAGCATTTT. Translation gives CSVERGVAQPQHF.

The CDR3 region is CASSVSSPSTDTQYF. The CDR3 DNA follows: TGTGCCAGCAGCGTAAGTAGTCCTAGCACAGATACGCAGTATTTT. The J gene is TRBJ2-3, the V gene TRBV9, with D uncertain. The CDR3 loop spans 15 amino acids. Between the trimmed V and J ends, which lost 1 base and 0 bases, there was a span of 9 bases. The germline gives CDR1 SGDLS, CDR2 YYNGEE. Based on the CDR3 plus reference TRBV9 and TRBJ2-3, the full variable domain is DSGVTQTPKHLITATGQRVTLRCSPRSGDLSVYWYQQSLDQGLQFLIQYYNGEERAKGNILERFSAQQFPDLHSELNLSSLELGDSALYFCASSVSSPSTDTQYFGPGTRLTVL.

This clone was recorded once. The chain is built from TRBV24-1 and TRBJ1-5; the D gene is possibly TRBD1 (5 bases). Germline assignment: CDR1 KGHDR and CDR2 SFDVKD. The CDR3 contains 14 residues. V was trimmed by 4 bases and J by 4 bases, leaving 10 bases between them. DNA of the CDR3: TGTGCCACCAGTGACCAGGGACTGAATCAGCCCCAGCATTTT. This sequence encodes CATSDQGLNQPQHF.

CDR3 DNA: TGTGCCACCCTGTGGGCAGGCACTGAAGCTTTCTTT. Translated: CATLWAGTEAFF. The J gene is TRBJ1-1, the V gene TRBV24-1; D remains unclear. V was shortened by 9 bases and J by 4 bases, with 11 bases between the two germline ends. From germline, CDR1 is KGHDR and CDR2 SFDVKD. The CDR3 is made up of 12 amino acids.

V and J are TRBV6-5 and TRBJ1-1; D unresolved. CDR1 is MNHEY and CDR2 is SVGAGI in the germline V gene. The CDR3 contains 14 residues. V was shortened by 7 bases and J by 1 base, with 13 bases between the two germline ends. CDR3 loop: CASTIRLPNTEAFF. The CDR3 DNA follows: TGTGCCAGCACTATACGCTTACCGAACACTGAAGCTTTCTTT.

This sequence joins TRBV19 and TRBJ1-6, with 9 bases fitting TRBD1. This CDR3 has 15 amino acids. Trimming cost V 7 bases and J 9 bases; bases outside gene matches: 10. Germline V gene sequence: CDR1 LNHDA, CDR2 SQIVND (reference sequence). As DNA, the CDR3 is TGTGCCAGTAACGATCGACAGGGGGTTAGTTCACCCCTCCACTTT. It is translated as CASNDRQGVSSPLHF.

The chain combines TRBV4-1 with TRBJ2-7; D may be TRBD1 (5 bases). The CDR3 spans 15 residues. Trimming stripped 1 base from V and 6 bases from J, with 16 bases between. The V gene's germline CDR1 is MGHRA and CDR2 YSYEKL. CDR3 protein: CASSQVGHGPVEQYF. DNA of the CDR3: TGCGCCAGCAGCCAAGTAGGACATGGTCCCGTCGAGCAGTACTTC.

CDR3 loop: CASSQGTADYSNQPQHF. For the CDR3, the DNA is TGCGCCAGCAGCCAAGGGACAGCAGATTATAGCAATCAGCCCCAGCATTTT. The rearrangement joins TRBV4-1 to TRBJ1-5, with TRBD1 as a possible D gene (6 bases). Germline-derived CDR1 and CDR2 are MGHRA and YSYEKL. This CDR3 comprises 17 residues. V lost 1 base to trimming and J lost 0 bases, with 13 bases between them.

The rearrangement links TRBV6-5 to TRBJ2-2; D might be TRBD1 (6 bases). V was cut by 6 bases and J by 8 bases, with 16 bases left in between. Germline V lookup: CDR1 MNHEY, CDR2 SVGAGI. This CDR3 contains 14 residues. The CDR3: CASRYNRESGELFF. CDR3 nucleotide sequence: TGTGCCAGCAGATACAACAGGGAATCGGGGGAGCTGTTTTTT.

J is TRBJ2-2 and V is TRBV28; D may be TRBD1 (5 bases). The CDR3 contains 13 residues. The germline V gene has CDR1 MDHEN and CDR2 SYDVKM. V was cut by 2 bases and J by 5 bases, with 6 bases left in between. The CDR3: CASSLTGTGELFF. The CDR3 region has the DNA TGTGCCAGCAGTTTAACAGGAACCGGGGAGCTGTTTTTT.

The CDR3 DNA reads as TGTGCCAGCAGCACGGACGGGGCTAATGAAAAACTGTTTTTT. It translates to CASSTDGANEKLFF. The chain carries TRBV6-5 and TRBJ1-4; no definite D call. Germline CDR1 and CDR2: MNHEY and SVGAGI. The V gene lost 6 bases and the J gene lost 3 bases, with 11 bases spanning the gap. This CDR3 comprises 14 residues.

This chain uses TRBV3-1 (or the pseudogene TRBV3-2) with TRBJ2-2, with D perhaps TRBD1 (5 bases). Germline V CDR1 and CDR2: LGHDT, YNNKEL (reference sequence). The CDR3 consists of 14 residues. Trimming cost V 10 bases and J 3 bases, with 15 bases left between them. CDR3 nucleotides: TGTGCCACCAAAGGACAAACCGACACCGGGGAGCTGTTTTTT. This encodes CATKGQTDTGELFF.